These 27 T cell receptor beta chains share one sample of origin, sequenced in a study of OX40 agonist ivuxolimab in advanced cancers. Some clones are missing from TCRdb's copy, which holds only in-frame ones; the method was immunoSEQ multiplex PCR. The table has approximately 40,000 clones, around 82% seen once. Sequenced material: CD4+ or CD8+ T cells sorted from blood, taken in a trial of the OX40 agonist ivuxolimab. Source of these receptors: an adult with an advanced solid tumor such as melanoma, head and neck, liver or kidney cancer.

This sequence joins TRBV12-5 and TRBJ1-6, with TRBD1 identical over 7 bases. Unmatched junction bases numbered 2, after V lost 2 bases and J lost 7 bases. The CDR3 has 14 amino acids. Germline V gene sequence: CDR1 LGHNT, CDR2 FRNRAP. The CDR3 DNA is TGTGCTAGTGGTTTGAACAGGGGCAATTCACCCCTCCACTTT. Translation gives CASGLNRGNSPLHF.

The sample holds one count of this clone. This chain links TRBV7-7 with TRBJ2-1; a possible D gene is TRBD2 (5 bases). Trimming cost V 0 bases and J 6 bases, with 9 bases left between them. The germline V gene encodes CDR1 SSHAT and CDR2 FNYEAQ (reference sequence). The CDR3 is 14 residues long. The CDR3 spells CASSLAGEGNEQFF. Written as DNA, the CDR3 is TGTGCCAGCAGCTTAGCGGGAGAGGGCAATGAGCAGTTCTTC.

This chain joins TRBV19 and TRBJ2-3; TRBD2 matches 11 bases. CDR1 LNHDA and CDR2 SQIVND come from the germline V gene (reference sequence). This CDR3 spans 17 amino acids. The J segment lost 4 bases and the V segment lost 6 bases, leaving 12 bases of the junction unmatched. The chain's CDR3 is CASRETSGIRRADTQYF. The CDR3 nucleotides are TGTGCCAGTAGGGAGACTAGCGGGATAAGGAGGGCAGATACGCAGTATTTT.

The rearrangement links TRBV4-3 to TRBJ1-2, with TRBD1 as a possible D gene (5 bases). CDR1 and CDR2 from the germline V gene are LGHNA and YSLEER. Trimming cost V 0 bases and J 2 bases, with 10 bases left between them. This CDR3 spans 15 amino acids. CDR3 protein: CASSQDPRGNYGYTF. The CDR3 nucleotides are TGCGCCAGCAGCCAAGATCCTCGGGGGAACTATGGCTACACCTTC.

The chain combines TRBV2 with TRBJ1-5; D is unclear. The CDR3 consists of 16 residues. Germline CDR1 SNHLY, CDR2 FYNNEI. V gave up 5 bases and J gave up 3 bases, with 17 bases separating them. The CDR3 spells CASSQRSPVNNQPQHF. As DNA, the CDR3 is TGTGCCAGCAGTCAGAGGTCCCCGGTCAACAATCAGCCCCAGCATTTT.

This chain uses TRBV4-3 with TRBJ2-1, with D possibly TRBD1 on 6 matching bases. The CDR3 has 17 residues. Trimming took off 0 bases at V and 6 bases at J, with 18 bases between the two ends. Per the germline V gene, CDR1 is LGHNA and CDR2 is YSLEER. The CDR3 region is CASSQDRLWVGANEQFF. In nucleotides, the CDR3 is TGCGCCAGCAGCCAAGATAGGCTCTGGGTGGGGGCCAATGAGCAGTTCTTC.

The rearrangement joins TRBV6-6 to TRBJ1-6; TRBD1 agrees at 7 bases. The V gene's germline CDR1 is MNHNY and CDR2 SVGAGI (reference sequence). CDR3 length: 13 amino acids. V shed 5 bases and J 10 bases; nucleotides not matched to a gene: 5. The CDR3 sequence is CASSRQGGSPLHF. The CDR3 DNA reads TGTGCCAGCAGTCGACAGGGAGGATCACCCCTCCACTTT.

The CDR3 coding sequence is TGCGCCAGCAGCCCGGGGGTAGGACAAGATACGCAGTATTTT. Amino acids: CASSPGVGQDTQYF. The rearrangement joins TRBV5-1 to TRBJ2-3; tentative D call: TRBD2 (6 bases). Germline V gives CDR1 SGHRS, CDR2 YFSETQ. Trimming left V 4 bases short and J 5 bases short, with 14 bases between. The CDR3 sequence is 14 residues long. The full variable domain, rest sourced from reference TRBV5-1 and TRBJ2-3, is KAGVTQTPRYLIKTRGQQVTLSCSPISGHRSVSWYQQTPGQGLQFLFEYFSETQRNKGNFPGRFSGRQFSNSRSEMNVSTLELGDSALYLCASSPGVGQDTQYFGPGTRLTVL.

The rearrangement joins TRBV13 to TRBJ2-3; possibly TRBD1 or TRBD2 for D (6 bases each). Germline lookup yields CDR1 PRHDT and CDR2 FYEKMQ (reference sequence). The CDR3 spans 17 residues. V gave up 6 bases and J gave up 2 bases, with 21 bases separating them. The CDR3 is CASSPKGVGLFTDTQYF. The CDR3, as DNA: TGTGCCAGCAGTCCCAAGGGGGTGGGACTTTTCACAGATACGCAGTATTTT.

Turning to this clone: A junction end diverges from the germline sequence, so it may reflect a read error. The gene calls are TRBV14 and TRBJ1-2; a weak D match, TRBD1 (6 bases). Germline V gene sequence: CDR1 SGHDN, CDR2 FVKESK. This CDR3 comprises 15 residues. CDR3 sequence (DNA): TGTGCCAGCAGCCAAGATCTGGGACATAACTTTGGCTACACCTTC. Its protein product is CASSQDLGHNFGYTF.

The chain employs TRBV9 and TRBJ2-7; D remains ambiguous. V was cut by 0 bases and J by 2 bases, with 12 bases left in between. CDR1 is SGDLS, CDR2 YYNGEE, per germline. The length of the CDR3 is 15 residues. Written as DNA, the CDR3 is TGTGCCAGCAGCGTAGAGGGCAGCCGGCCCTACGAGCAGTACTTC. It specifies CASSVEGSRPYEQYF.

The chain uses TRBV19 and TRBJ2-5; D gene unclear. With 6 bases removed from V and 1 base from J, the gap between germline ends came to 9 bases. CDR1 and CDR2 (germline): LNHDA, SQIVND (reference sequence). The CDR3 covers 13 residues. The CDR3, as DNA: TGTGCCAGTAGCGGGCCCGGCCAAGAGACCCAGTACTTC. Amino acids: CASSGPGQETQYF.

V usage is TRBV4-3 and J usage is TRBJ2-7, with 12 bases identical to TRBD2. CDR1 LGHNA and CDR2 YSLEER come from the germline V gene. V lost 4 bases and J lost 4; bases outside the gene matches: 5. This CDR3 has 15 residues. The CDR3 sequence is CASSLTSGSLYEQYF. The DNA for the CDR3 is TGCGCCAGCAGCCTGACTAGCGGGAGTCTATACGAGCAGTACTTC.

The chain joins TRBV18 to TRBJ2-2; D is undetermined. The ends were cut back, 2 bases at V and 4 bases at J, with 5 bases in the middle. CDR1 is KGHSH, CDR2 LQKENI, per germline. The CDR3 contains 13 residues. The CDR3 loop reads CASSPVFTGELFF. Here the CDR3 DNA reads TGTGCCAGCTCACCAGTGTTCACCGGGGAGCTGTTTTTT.

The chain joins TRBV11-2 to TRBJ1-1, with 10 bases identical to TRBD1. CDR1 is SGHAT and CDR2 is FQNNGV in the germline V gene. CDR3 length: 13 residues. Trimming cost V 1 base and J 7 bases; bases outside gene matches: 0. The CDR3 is CASSLGTGGEAFF. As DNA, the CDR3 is TGTGCCAGCAGCTTAGGGACAGGGGGTGAAGCTTTCTTT.

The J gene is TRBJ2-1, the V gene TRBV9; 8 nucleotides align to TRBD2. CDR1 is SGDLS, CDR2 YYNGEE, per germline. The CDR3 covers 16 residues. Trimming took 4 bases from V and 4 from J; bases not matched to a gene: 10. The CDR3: CASSPAPPGGYNEQFF. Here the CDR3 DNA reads TGTGCCAGCAGCCCTGCCCCCCCGGGAGGGTACAATGAGCAGTTCTTC. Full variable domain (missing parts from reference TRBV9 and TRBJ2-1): DSGVTQTPKHLITATGQRVTLRCSPRSGDLSVYWYQQSLDQGLQFLIQYYNGEERAKGNILERFSAQQFPDLHSELNLSSLELGDSALYFCASSPAPPGGYNEQFFGPGTRLTVL.

The CDR3 spells CASSPPGGANQPQHF. The CDR3 bases are TGTGCCAGCAGCCCCCCAGGGGGGGCCAATCAGCCCCAGCATTTT. The chain has TRBV7-2 and TRBJ1-5, with 7 positions matching TRBD1. V lost 5 bases to trimming and J lost 3 bases; unmatched junction nucleotides: 7. This CDR3 is 15 amino acids long. CDR1 and CDR2 (germline): SGHTA, FQGNSA. Variable domain in full (rest from reference TRBV7-2 and TRBJ1-5): GAGVSQSPSNKVTEKGKDVELRCDPISGHTALYWYRQSLGQGLEFLIYFQGNSAPDKSGLPSDRFSAERTGGSVSTLTIQRTQQEDSAVYLCASSPPGGANQPQHFGDGTRLSIL.

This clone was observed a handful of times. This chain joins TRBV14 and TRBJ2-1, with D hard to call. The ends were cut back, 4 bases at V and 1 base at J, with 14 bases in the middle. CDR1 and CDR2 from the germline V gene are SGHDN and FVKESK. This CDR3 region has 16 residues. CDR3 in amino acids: CASSRVLGFSYNEQFF. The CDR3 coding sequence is TGTGCCAGCAGCCGAGTCCTGGGGTTTTCCTACAATGAGCAGTTCTTC.

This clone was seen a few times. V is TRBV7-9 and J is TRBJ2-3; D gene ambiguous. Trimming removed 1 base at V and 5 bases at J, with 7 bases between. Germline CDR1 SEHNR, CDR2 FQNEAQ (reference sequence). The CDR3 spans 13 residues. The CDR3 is CASSLDLEDTQYF. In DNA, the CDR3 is TGTGCCAGCAGCTTAGATCTAGAAGATACGCAGTATTTT.

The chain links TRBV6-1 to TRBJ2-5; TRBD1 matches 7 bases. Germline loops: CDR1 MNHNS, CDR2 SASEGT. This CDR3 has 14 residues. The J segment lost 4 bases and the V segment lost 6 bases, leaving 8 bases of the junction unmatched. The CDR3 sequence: CASSSQGVVETQYF. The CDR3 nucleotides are TGTGCCAGCAGCTCCCAGGGGGTTGTAGAGACCCAGTACTTC.

This chain's CDR3 is CASSLYGSEKLFF. The CDR3 coding sequence is TGTGCCAGCAGCTTATACGGCAGTGAAAAACTGTTTTTT. The gene calls are TRBV7-9 and TRBJ1-4; the D is unclear. Germline lookup yields CDR1 SEHNR and CDR2 FQNEAQ (reference sequence). V gave up 2 bases and J gave up 7 bases, with 8 bases separating them. The CDR3 runs 13 residues.

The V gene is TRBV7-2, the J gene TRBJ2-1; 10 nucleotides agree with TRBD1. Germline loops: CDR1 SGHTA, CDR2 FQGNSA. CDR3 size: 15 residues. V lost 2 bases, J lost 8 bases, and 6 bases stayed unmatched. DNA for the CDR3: TGTGCCAGCAGCTTATGGGGACAGGGGTTTTATGAGCAGTTCTTC. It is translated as CASSLWGQGFYEQFF.

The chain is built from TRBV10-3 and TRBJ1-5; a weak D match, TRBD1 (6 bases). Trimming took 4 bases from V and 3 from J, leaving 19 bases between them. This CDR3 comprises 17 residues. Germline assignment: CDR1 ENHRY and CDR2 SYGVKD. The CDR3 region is CAISGGAGGSNNQPQHF. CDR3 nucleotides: TGTGCCATCAGTGGGGGGGCTGGGGGGTCTAACAATCAGCCCCAGCATTTT.

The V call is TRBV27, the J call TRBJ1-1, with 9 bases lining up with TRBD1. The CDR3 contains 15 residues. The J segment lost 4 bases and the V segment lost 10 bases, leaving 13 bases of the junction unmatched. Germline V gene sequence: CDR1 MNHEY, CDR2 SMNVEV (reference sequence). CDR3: CATRTGAYLSTEAFF. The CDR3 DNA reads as TGTGCCACCCGGACAGGGGCGTATTTGAGCACTGAAGCTTTCTTT.

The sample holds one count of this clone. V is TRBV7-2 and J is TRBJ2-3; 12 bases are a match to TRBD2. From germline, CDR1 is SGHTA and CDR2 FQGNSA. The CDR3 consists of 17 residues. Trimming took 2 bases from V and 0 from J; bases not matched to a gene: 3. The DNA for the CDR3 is TGTGCCAGCAGCTTAAGGACTAGCGGGATAAGCACAGATACGCAGTATTTT. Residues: CASSLRTSGISTDTQYF. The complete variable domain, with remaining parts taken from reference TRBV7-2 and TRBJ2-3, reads GAGVSQSPSNKVTEKGKDVELRCDPISGHTALYWYRQSLGQGLEFLIYFQGNSAPDKSGLPSDRFSAERTGGSVSTLTIQRTQQEDSAVYLCASSLRTSGISTDTQYFGPGTRLTVL.

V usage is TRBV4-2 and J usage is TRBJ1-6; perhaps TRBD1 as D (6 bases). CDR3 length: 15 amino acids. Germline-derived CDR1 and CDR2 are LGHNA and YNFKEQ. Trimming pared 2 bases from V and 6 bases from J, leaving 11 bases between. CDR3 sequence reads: CASSQPTGSNSPLHF. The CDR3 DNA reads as TGTGCCAGCAGCCAACCGACAGGTAGTAATTCACCCCTCCACTTT.

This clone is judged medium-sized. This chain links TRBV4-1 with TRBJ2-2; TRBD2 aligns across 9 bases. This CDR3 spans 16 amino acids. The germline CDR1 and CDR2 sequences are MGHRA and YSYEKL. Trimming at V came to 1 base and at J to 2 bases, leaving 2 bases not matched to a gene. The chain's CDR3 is CASSQASGANTGELFF. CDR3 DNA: TGCGCCAGCAGCCAAGCTAGCGGGGCCAACACCGGGGAGCTGTTTTTT.